The next 24 T cell receptor beta chains were all read from a single sample in a study of T cell clonality in common variable immunodeficiency. TCRdb's table, derived via immunoSEQ multiplex PCR, lists solely in-frame clones and lacks some. This sample shows about 40,000 clones and no singletons; approximately 4% rests with the ten largest. The sequenced sample was peripheral blood mononuclear cells. Receptor source: a person aged 18 to 75 in good health.

In the case of this clone: The read gets to within 3 residues of the CDR3 end, and the germline J gene fills in the rest. The chain employs TRBV7-2 and TRBJ1-5; D is perhaps TRBD1 (5 bases). The CDR3 is made up of 12 amino acids. V was cut by 3 bases and J by 8 bases, with 8 bases left in between. CDR1 is SGHTA, CDR2 FQGNSA, per germline. CDR3 amino acids: CASSLPGEPQHF. The covered CDR3 bases are TGTGCCAGCAGCTTGCCGGGGGAGCCC. The full variable domain, its missing parts supplied by reference TRBV7-2 and TRBJ1-5, is GAGVSQSPSNKVTEKGKDVELRCDPISGHTALYWYRQSLGQGLEFLIYFQGNSAPDKSGLPSDRFSAERTGGSVSTLTIQRTQQEDSAVYLCASSLPGEPQHFGDGTRLSIL.

This clone was observed at least ten times. From the germline J gene comes the end of the CDR3, since the read stops 3 residues before it. V and J are TRBV7-3 and TRBJ2-1; 12 bases fit TRBD1. V trimming: 0 bases; J trimming: 8 bases; junction bases outside the gene matches: 11. Germline V CDR1 and CDR2: SGHTA, FQGTGA. The CDR3 consists of 18 residues. The DNA read from the CDR3 is TGTGCCAGCAGCTTAACGGCAACCGGGACAGGGGGCAACTATGAG. It yields the protein CASSLTATGTGGNYE. In full, the CDR3 reads CASSLTATGTGGNYEQFF.

In regard to this clone: The read halts 3 residues ahead of the CDR3 end, with the missing end drawn from the germline J gene. V gene TRBV2 combines with J gene TRBJ2-3, with D possibly TRBD1 on 6 matching bases. Germline-derived CDR1 and CDR2 are SNHLY and FYNNEI. The CDR3 spans 15 residues. CDR3 residues: CASSLTGLAGETQYF. CDR3 bases read: TGTGCCAGCAGTTTGACAGGCCTGGCAGGGGAGACG. Based on the CDR3 plus reference TRBV2 and TRBJ2-3, the full variable domain is EPEVTQTPSHQVTQMGQEVILRCVPISNHLYFYWYRQILGQKVEFLVSFYNNEISEKSEIFDDQFSVERPDGSNFTLKIRSTKLEDSAMYFCASSLTGLAGETQYFGPGTRLTVL.

This clone was counted many times. The observed sequence ends 3 residues before the CDR3 terminus, with the missing tail filled in from the germline J gene. This chain joins TRBV5-5 and TRBJ1-2, with D hard to call. The germline gives CDR1 SGHKS, CDR2 YYEKEE (reference sequence). This CDR3 has 12 amino acids. The sequenced CDR3 bases are TGTGCCAGCAGCACACGGGTGGAGGGC. It codes for CASSTRVEG. The full CDR3 reads CASSTRVEGYTF.

Details on this clone: The read is 3 residues too short to cover the CDR3 end, so that end is filled in from the germline J gene. The chain combines TRBV19 with TRBJ1-1, with D maybe TRBD1 (6 bases). This CDR3 spans 14 amino acids. With 4 bases removed from V and 1 base from J, the gap between germline ends came to 10 bases. Germline V gives CDR1 LNHDA, CDR2 SQIVND (reference sequence). Incomplete CDR3 DNA: TGTGCCAGTAGTAGTTACAGGGCGAACACTGAA. Amino acid sequence: CASSSYRANTE. The whole CDR3 sequence is CASSSYRANTEAFF.

Concerning this clone itself: The read ends 3 residues before the CDR3 terminus; that terminus is restored from the germline J gene. This chain joins TRBV20-1 and TRBJ2-3, with TRBD2 identical over 9 bases. Per germline, CDR1 DFQATT and CDR2 SNEGSKA (reference sequence). The CDR3 contains 15 residues. CDR3: CSASSASGKQETQYF. The covered CDR3 bases are TGCAGTGCTAGTAGTGCTAGCGGGAAACAAGAGACG.

There are a few counts of this clone. Read data end 3 residues before the CDR3 end; the end is taken from the germline J gene. The genes are TRBV18 and TRBJ1-5, with 9 bases lining up with TRBD1. Per germline, CDR1 KGHSH and CDR2 LQKENI. Trimming at V came to 0 bases and at J to 1 base, leaving 10 bases not matched to a gene. This CDR3 spans 19 amino acids. The CDR3 loop reads CASSPPNNRGLTSNQPQHF. CDR3 DNA, as far as it was read: TGTGCCAGCTCACCACCGAATAACAGGGGGCTAACGAGCAATCAGCCC.

Many counts were recorded for this clone. The read ends 3 residues shy of where the CDR3 ends; the end is completed using the germline J gene. V is TRBV4-1 and J is TRBJ2-2; 8 bases agree with TRBD1. The junction had 2 bases not matched to a gene; V was cut back by 5 bases and J by 0 bases. Germline values: CDR1 MGHRA, CDR2 YSYEKL. The CDR3 is made up of 15 amino acids. The CDR3: CASSNRGANTGELFF. The sequenced part of the CDR3 DNA is TGCGCCAGCAGCAACAGGGGGGCGAACACCGGGGAG.

In regard to this clone: The read is 3 residues too short to cover the CDR3 end, so that end is filled in from the germline J gene. This chain joins TRBV18 and TRBJ2-3, with D possibly matching TRBD1 (5 bases). The length of the CDR3 is 13 residues. Germline assignment: CDR1 KGHSH and CDR2 LQKENI. The covered CDR3 bases are TGTGCCAGCTCAGCAGGGCCCAATCAGCCG. Protein: CASSAGPNQP. The entire CDR3 protein is CASSAGPNQPQYF.

In this sample, this clone turned up many times. Sequencing ends 3 residues short of the CDR3 end; the germline J gene provides the rest. The chain combines TRBV20-1 with TRBJ1-2; D is possibly TRBD1 (5 bases). The CDR3 is 13 amino acids. Germline V CDR1 and CDR2: DFQATT, SNEGSKA (reference sequence). Incomplete CDR3 DNA: TGCAGTGCTGTTCGTGGACAAGGTGCGGGC. This sequence encodes CSAVRGQGAG. The CDR3 reads in full as CSAVRGQGAGYTF.

This clone was detected ten times or more. The read stops 3 residues short of the end of the CDR3; the missing end is completed from the germline J gene. J is TRBJ1-1 and V is TRBV20-1; D may be TRBD1 (6 bases). The CDR3 spans 12 residues. Germline CDR1 is DFQATT and CDR2 is SNEGSKA (reference sequence). V was clipped by 2 bases and J by 3 bases, with 7 bases between them. The sequenced CDR3 bases are TGCAGTGCTAGAAGACAGGACACTGAA. Protein product: CSARRQDTE. The whole CDR3 protein reads CSARRQDTEAFF.

This clone was seen ten or more times. One junction end disagrees with the germline gene, perhaps due to a read error. Read sequence stops 3 residues before the CDR3 end, and the germline J gene provides the missing end. V and J are TRBV7-7 and TRBJ2-5; D possibly uses TRBD1 or TRBD2 (5 bases each). Germline V gene sequence: CDR1 SSHAT, CDR2 FNYEAQ (reference sequence). The CDR3 spans 12 residues. The CDR3 here is CASSPRGQTQYF. CDR3 DNA, as far as it was read: TGTGCTAGCAGCCCGAGGGGCCAGACC.

This clone was detected many times. The CDR3 end is not reached by the read, which stops 3 residues before it; the germline J gene fills it in. This sequence joins TRBV6-2 or TRBV6-3 and TRBJ1-5, with a weak D call TRBD1 (5 bases). Between the trimmed V and J ends, which lost 2 bases and 4 bases, there was a span of 12 bases. The CDR3 runs to 15 residues. Germline V gene data show CDR1 as MNHEY and CDR2 as SVGEGT. The CDR3 bases that were read are TGTGCCAGCAGTTACCGAGGGGAAAGGAATCAGCCC. Translated, it gives CASSYRGERNQP. The entire CDR3 protein is CASSYRGERNQPQHF.

This clone was recorded at least ten times. At one boundary the junction diverges from the germline segment, which might be a read error. The CDR3 end is not reached by the read, which stops 3 residues before it; the germline J gene fills it in. The chain employs TRBV5-1 and TRBJ1-2; D not resolved. The CDR3 has 13 amino acids. Germline V gene data show CDR1 as SGHRS and CDR2 as YFSETQ. The CDR3 is CASSSNGNYGYTF. CDR3 bases read: TGTGCCAGCAGCTCTAACGGTAACTATGGC.

This clone has a count of ten or more. The read ends 3 residues early relative to the CDR3; the germline J gene fills the gap. V and J are TRBV11-2 and TRBJ1-4; D is undetermined. V was shortened by 5 bases and J by 0 bases, with 10 bases between the two germline ends. The CDR3 is 15 residues long. CDR1 is SGHAT, CDR2 FQNNGV, per germline. The CDR3 sequence is CASSPRAATNEKLFF. The part of the CDR3 DNA that was read is TGTGCCAGCAGCCCAAGGGCTGCAACTAATGAAAAA.

This clone has ten or more counts. With the read ending 3 residues before the CDR3 end, the germline J gene is used to fill in that end. This rearrangement joins TRBV18 to TRBJ1-2, with D tentatively TRBD1 (5 bases). This CDR3 has 13 residues. Germline values: CDR1 KGHSH, CDR2 LQKENI. CDR3 DNA (partial): TGTGCCAGCTCACGGACTGGGACTTCGGGC. Translation gives CASSRTGTSG. The whole CDR3 sequence is CASSRTGTSGYTF.

This clone was seen repeatedly, ten times or more. CDR3 sequence: CAWSPFGRGRIEQYF. Incomplete CDR3 DNA: TGTGCCTGGAGCCCCTTTGGGAGGGGGCGGATCGAG. The chain links TRBV30 to TRBJ2-7; D may be TRBD1 or TRBD2 (7 bases each). The read finishes 3 residues shy of the CDR3 end, and the germline J gene is used to complete it. V lost 3 bases and J lost 6, with 21 bases in between. Germline V gene data show CDR1 as GTSNPN and CDR2 as SVGIG (reference sequence). CDR3 length equals 15 residues.

Of note for this clone: The sequence runs out 3 residues before the end of the CDR3; the remainder is reconstructed from the germline J gene. The chain recombines TRBV5-6 with TRBJ2-7, with D possibly being TRBD1 (6 bases). V was pared by 4 bases and J by 3 bases, with 14 bases between. The CDR3 is 14 amino acids. The germline V gene encodes CDR1 SGHDT and CDR2 YYEEEE. The CDR3 protein is CASSAGTTIYEQYF. Incomplete CDR3 DNA: TGTGCCAGCAGCGCCGGGACAACGATCTACGAG.

This clone was picked up a small number of times. From the germline J gene comes the end of the CDR3, since the read stops 3 residues before it. This chain connects TRBV7-2 to TRBJ1-1; D possibly corresponds to TRBD1 (5 bases). Trimming left V 5 bases short and J 0 bases short, with 10 bases between. Per the germline V gene, CDR1 is SGHTA and CDR2 is FQGNSA. The CDR3 has 14 residues. The covered CDR3 bases are TGTGCCAGCAGCCCCTCGGGGGTGAACACTGAA. This encodes CASSPSGVNTE. The entire CDR3 reads CASSPSGVNTEAFF.

This clone has ten or more counts. The read stops 3 residues short of the end of the CDR3; the missing end is completed from the germline J gene. The J gene is TRBJ2-1, the V gene TRBV11-2; 9 bases line up with TRBD2. V trimming: 8 bases; J trimming: 7 bases; junction bases outside the gene matches: 9. The CDR3 sequence is 14 residues long. Germline V gives CDR1 SGHAT, CDR2 FQNNGV. The chain's CDR3 is CASLAGVEENEQFF. The CDR3 DNA, read in part, is TGTGCCAGCTTAGCGGGAGTAGAGGAGAATGAG.

This clone was counted at least ten times. The CDR3 DNA, read in part, is TGCAGTGCTATCCGGGACACCCTCTACGAG. Protein: CSAIRDTLYE. The complete CDR3 sequence is CSAIRDTLYEQYF. V is TRBV20-1 and J is TRBJ2-7, with D maybe TRBD1 (6 bases). The read gets to within 3 residues of the CDR3 end, and the germline J gene fills in the rest. The CDR3 consists of 13 residues. Trimming pared 4 bases from V and 3 bases from J, leaving 13 bases between. Germline V lookup: CDR1 DFQATT, CDR2 SNEGSKA (reference sequence).

In this sample, this clone turned up many times. The CDR3 sequence is CASSYSTSNQPQHF. The sequenced part of the CDR3 DNA is TGTGCCAGCAGTTACTCGACAAGTAATCAGCCC. This chain connects TRBV6-2 or TRBV6-3 to TRBJ1-5; D uncertain. The sequenced fragment ends 3 residues before the CDR3 boundary, so the rest is inferred from the germline J gene. This CDR3 has 14 amino acids. Germline assignment: CDR1 MNHEY and CDR2 SVGEGT. V lost 0 bases and J lost 4, with 7 bases in between.

Details on this clone: The read gets to within 3 residues of the CDR3 end, and the germline J gene fills in the rest. V usage is TRBV19 and J usage is TRBJ1-1, with a weak D call TRBD1 (5 bases). Germline CDR1 is LNHDA and CDR2 is SQIVND (reference sequence). V lost 4 bases and J lost 5, with 20 bases in between. The CDR3 runs to 16 residues. CDR3 bases read: TGTGCCAGTAGTACCCCCGGCAGCTCAAGGGGAACTGAA. Translation: CASSTPGSSRGTE. The CDR3 as a whole reads CASSTPGSSRGTEAFF.

This clone showed up many times. The CDR3 end lies 3 residues beyond the end of the read and is filled in from the germline J gene. The chain recombines TRBV5-6 with TRBJ1-2, with TRBD1 matching over 7 bases. Trimming cost V 4 bases and J 2 bases; bases outside gene matches: 2. There are 13 residues in the CDR3. Germline values: CDR1 SGHDT, CDR2 YYEEEE. CDR3 in amino acids: CASSADRNYGYTF. The CDR3 DNA, read in part, is TGTGCCAGCAGCGCGGACAGGAACTATGGC.